This T cell receptor (beta chain) was retrieved from a study of CD8 T cells in Susac syndrome. Germline V gene data show CDR1 as SGHNT and CDR2 as YYREEE (reference sequence). The CDR3 is 13 residues long. The V gene lost 0 bases and the J gene lost 15 bases, with 16 bases spanning the gap. The RNA, roughly 0.45 to 1 ug, was put through reverse transcription using random hexamers. Amplification of TCR beta CDR3 by immunoSEQ multiplex PCR spanned 54 Vbeta and 13 Jbeta. From the immunoSEQ multiplex PCR reads, TCRdb called clonotypes with MiXCR, one entry per CDR3 protein. The sample shows tens of thousands of distinct CDR3 sequences, roughly 93% of them seen only once.

The chain carries TRBV5-4 and TRBJ1-5; the D is unclear. The sample consisted of CD8+ T cells from PBMCs. The receptor's source is a human donor in good health. The CDR3 protein is CASSLVGQSILHF. The CDR3 DNA sequence: TGTGCCAGCAGCTTGGTAGGGCAGTCGATCCTGCATTTT.